What follows describes a single T cell receptor (beta chain). What it recognizes is unknown. Sequencing used immunoSEQ multiplex PCR; TCRdb keeps in-frame clones, though not all of them. The profile shows more than 85,000 clones, roughly 95% of them singletons. The germline gives CDR1 SGHTA, CDR2 FQGNSA. CDR3 size: 11 residues. V lost 1 base and J 6 bases, leaving 3 bases between the germline ends. This sample is part of a study of cytomegalovirus exposure and HLA in healthy donors. Findings of the study overall: The finding came from a later analysis; first-cohort TCR clusters tended to co-occur in the roughly 110 validation repertoires. The study listed about 150 cytomegalovirus-associated TCR beta chains. Most TCRs appeared rarely, but some public TCRs recurred in many donors.

The sample consisted of PBMCs. The gene calls are TRBV7-2 and TRBJ1-2; D is undetermined. This clonotype originated in a woman between 18 and 30 years old in good health and CMV-seronegative. In nucleotides, the CDR3 is TGTGCCAGCAGCTTAGGAGATGGCTACACCTTC. Translating it yields CASSLGDGYTF.